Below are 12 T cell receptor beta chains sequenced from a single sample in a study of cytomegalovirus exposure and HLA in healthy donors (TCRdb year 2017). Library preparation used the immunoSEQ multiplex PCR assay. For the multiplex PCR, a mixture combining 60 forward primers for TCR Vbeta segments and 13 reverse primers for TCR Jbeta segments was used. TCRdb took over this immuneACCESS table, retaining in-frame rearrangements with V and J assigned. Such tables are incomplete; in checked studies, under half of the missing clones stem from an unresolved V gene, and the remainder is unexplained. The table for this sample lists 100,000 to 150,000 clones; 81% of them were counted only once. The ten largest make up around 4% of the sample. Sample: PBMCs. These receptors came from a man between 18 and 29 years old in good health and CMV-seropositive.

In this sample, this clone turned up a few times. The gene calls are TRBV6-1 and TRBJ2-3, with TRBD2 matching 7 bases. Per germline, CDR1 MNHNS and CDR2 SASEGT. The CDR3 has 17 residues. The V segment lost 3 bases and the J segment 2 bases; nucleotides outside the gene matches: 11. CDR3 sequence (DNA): TGTGCCAGCAGTGATGGTCTTGGGACTACAATCACAGATACGCAGTATTTT. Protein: CASSDGLGTTITDTQYF.

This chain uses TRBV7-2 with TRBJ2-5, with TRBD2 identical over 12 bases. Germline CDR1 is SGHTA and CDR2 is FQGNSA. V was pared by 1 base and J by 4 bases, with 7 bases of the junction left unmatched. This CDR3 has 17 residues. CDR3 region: CASSLGLAGGQVETQYF. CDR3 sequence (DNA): TGTGCCAGCAGCTTAGGGCTAGCGGGGGGGCAGGTAGAGACCCAGTACTTC.

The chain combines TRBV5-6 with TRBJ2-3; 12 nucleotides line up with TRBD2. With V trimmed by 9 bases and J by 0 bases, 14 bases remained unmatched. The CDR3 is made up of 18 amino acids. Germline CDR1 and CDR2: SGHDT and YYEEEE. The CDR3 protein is CATTAGTSGPPSTDTQYF. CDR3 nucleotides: TGTGCCACCACGGCGGGGACTAGCGGGCCTCCTAGCACAGATACGCAGTATTTT.

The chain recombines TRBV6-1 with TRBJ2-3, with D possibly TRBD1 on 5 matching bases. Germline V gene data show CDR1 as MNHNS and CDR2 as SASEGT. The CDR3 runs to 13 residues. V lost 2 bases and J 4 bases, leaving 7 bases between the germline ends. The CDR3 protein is CASSEQGADTQYF. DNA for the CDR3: TGTGCCAGCAGTGAACAGGGCGCAGATACGCAGTATTTT.

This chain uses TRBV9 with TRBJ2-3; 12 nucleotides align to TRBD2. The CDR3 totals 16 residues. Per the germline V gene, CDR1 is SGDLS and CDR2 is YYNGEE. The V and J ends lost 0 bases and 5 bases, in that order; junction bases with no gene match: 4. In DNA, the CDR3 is TGTGCCAGCAGCGTAGCTAGCGGGAGGGCCGTAGATACGCAGTATTTT. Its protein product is CASSVASGRAVDTQYF.

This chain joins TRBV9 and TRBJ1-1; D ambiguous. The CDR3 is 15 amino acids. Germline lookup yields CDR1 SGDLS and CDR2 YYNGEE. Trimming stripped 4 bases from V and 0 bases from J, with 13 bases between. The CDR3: CASSPPGYMNTEAFF. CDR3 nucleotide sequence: TGTGCCAGCAGCCCCCCCGGGTACATGAACACTGAAGCTTTCTTT.

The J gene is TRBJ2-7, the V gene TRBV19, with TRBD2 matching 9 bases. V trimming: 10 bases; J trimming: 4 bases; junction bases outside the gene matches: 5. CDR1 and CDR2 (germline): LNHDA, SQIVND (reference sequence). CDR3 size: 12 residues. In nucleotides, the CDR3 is TGTGCCACCTTAGCGGGGGAATACGAGCAGTACTTC. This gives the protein CATLAGEYEQYF.

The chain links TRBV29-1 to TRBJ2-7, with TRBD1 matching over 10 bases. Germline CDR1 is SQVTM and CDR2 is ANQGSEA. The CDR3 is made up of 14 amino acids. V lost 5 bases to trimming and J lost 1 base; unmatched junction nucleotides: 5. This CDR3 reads CSVMLGQGSYEQYF. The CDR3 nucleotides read TGCAGCGTTATGTTGGGACAGGGGTCCTACGAGCAGTACTTC.

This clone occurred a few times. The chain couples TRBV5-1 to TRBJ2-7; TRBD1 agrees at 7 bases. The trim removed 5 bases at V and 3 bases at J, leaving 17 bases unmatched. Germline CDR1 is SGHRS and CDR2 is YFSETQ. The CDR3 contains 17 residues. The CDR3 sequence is CASSFSPHRGEVYEQYF. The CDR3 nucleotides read TGCGCCAGCAGTTTCTCTCCTCACAGGGGTGAAGTCTACGAGCAGTACTTC.

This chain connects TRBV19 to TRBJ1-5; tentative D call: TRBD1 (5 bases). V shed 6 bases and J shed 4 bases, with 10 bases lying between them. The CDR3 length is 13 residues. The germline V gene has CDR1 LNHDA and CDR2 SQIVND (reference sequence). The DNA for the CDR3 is TGTGCCAGTAGAGGGGAAGTTAATCAGCCCCAGCATTTT. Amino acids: CASRGEVNQPQHF. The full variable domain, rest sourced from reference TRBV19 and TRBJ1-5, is DGGITQSPKYLFRKEGQNVTLSCEQNLNHDAMYWYRQDPGQGLRLIYYSQIVNDFQKGDIAEGYSVSREKKESFPLTVTSAQKNPTAFYLCASRGEVNQPQHFGDGTRLSIL.

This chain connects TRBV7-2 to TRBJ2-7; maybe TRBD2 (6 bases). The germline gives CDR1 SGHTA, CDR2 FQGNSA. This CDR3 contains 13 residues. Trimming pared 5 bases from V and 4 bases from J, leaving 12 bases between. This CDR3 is CASSKGTSYEQYF. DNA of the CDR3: TGTGCCAGCAGCAAGGGGACTTCTTACGAGCAGTACTTC.

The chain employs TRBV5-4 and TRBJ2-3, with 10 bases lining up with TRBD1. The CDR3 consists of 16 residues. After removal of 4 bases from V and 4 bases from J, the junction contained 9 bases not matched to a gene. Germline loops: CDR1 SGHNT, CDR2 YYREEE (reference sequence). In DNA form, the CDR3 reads TGTGCCAGCAGCACTCCGGGACAGGGGATTGCAGATACGCAGTATTTT. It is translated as CASSTPGQGIADTQYF.